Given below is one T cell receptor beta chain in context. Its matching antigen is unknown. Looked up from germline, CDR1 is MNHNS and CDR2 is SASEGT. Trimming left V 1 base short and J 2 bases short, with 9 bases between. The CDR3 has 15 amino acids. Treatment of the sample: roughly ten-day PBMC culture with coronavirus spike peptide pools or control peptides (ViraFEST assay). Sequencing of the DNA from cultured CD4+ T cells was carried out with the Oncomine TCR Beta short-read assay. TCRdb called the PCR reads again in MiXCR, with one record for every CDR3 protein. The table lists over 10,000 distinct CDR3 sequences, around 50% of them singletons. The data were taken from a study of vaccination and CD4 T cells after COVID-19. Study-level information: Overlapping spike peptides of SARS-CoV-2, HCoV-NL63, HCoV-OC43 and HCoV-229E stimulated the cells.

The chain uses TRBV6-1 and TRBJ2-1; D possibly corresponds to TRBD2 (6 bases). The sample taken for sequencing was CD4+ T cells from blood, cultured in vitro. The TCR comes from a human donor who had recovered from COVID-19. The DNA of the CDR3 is TGTGCCAGCAGTGAAGGGGAGGCGACCTACAATGAGCAGTTCTTC. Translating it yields CASSEGEATYNEQFF.